These 29 T cell receptor beta chains share one sample of origin, sequenced in a study of cytomegalovirus exposure and HLA in healthy donors. Repertoires were generated with immunoSEQ multiplex PCR, while TCRdb's copy carries only in-frame clones and drops some. The data contain about 180,000 clones, 85% of them singletons. Sequencing used PBMCs. Receptors originate from a man between 18 and 29 years old in good health and CMV-seropositive.

The chain carries TRBV7-9 and TRBJ2-1; weak D call: TRBD2 (5 bases). The CDR3 is 14 amino acids. CDR1 SEHNR and CDR2 FQNEAQ come from the germline V gene (reference sequence). The germline V and J ends were trimmed by 2 bases and 9 bases, with 14 bases remaining between them. This CDR3 is CASSLLAGVGEQFF. CDR3 nucleotide sequence: TGTGCCAGCAGCTTATTGGCCGGGGTCGGTGAGCAGTTCTTC.

This chain connects TRBV28 to TRBJ1-4, with D hard to call. The length of the CDR3 is 12 residues. Trimming took 3 bases from V and 8 from J, leaving 7 bases between them. CDR1 and CDR2 from the germline V gene are MDHEN and SYDVKM. CDR3 region: CASSFHQEKLFF. The CDR3 DNA reads TGTGCCAGCAGTTTCCATCAAGAAAAACTGTTTTTT.

The CDR3 loop reads CASSLEGGVGAYEQYF. The CDR3 bases are TGTGCCAGCAGCTTAGAAGGCGGGGTAGGGGCCTACGAGCAGTACTTC. The chain recombines TRBV11-2 with TRBJ2-7; D may be TRBD2 (6 bases). Germline V lookup: CDR1 SGHAT, CDR2 FQNNGV. The CDR3 spans 16 residues. Trimming took off 0 bases at V and 2 bases at J, with 14 bases between the two ends.

The chain links TRBV9 to TRBJ1-1, with a tentative D call TRBD1 (5 bases). The V end was cut by 4 bases, the J end by 1 base, with 11 bases between. Looked up from germline, CDR1 is SGDLS and CDR2 is YYNGEE. CDR3 size: 14 residues. This CDR3 is CASSPWTTNTEAFF. In DNA, the CDR3 is TGTGCCAGCAGCCCTTGGACAACGAACACTGAAGCTTTCTTT.

The V call is TRBV27, the J call TRBJ1-2; D remains unclear. V was clipped by 4 bases and J by 2 bases, with 8 bases between them. Germline CDR1 and CDR2: MNHEY and SMNVEV (reference sequence). This CDR3 has 13 residues. CDR3 loop: CASSSQLNYGYTF. CDR3 nucleotide sequence: TGTGCCAGCAGTTCACAGTTAAACTATGGCTACACCTTC.

The rearrangement uses TRBV2 and TRBJ2-7; TRBD2 matches 8 bases. Trimming removed 2 bases from V and 1 base from J; junction bases left unmatched: 7. From germline, CDR1 is SNHLY and CDR2 FYNNEI. This CDR3 comprises 16 residues. Written as DNA, the CDR3 is TGTGCCAGCAGTGAATCGATCACTAGCGGATCCTACGAGCAGTACTTC. Protein product: CASSESITSGSYEQYF.

This sequence joins TRBV28 and TRBJ2-7, with a weak D call TRBD2 (6 bases). Germline V CDR1 and CDR2: MDHEN, SYDVKM. This CDR3 contains 15 residues. The germline V and J ends were trimmed by 6 bases and 3 bases, with 18 bases remaining between them. CDR3 protein: CASRVNSGLNYEQYF. The CDR3 nucleotides read TGTGCCAGCAGAGTAAACTCGGGACTTAACTACGAGCAGTACTTC.

The genes are TRBV14 and TRBJ2-1; D is unclear. From germline, CDR1 is SGHDN and CDR2 FVKESK. CDR3 length equals 15 residues. With 4 bases removed from V and 1 base from J, the gap between germline ends came to 11 bases. Here the CDR3 DNA reads TGTGCCAGCAGCCCAAAGAGGTGGTCCTACAATGAGCAGTTCTTC. This codes for CASSPKRWSYNEQFF.

The chain employs TRBV2 and TRBJ1-3; the D is unclear. Between the trimmed V and J ends, which lost 7 bases and 4 bases, there was a span of 14 bases. This CDR3 has 14 residues. CDR1 and CDR2 (germline): SNHLY, FYNNEI. As DNA, the CDR3 is TGTGCCAGCAAGAGGGAGGCAGACGGAAACACCATATATTTT. This sequence encodes CASKREADGNTIYF. The full variable domain, in which reference TRBV2 and TRBJ1-3 provide the parts outside the CDR3, is EPEVTQTPSHQVTQMGQEVILRCVPISNHLYFYWYRQILGQKVEFLVSFYNNEISEKSEIFDDQFSVERPDGSNFTLKIRSTKLEDSAMYFCASKREADGNTIYFGEGSWLTVV.

The CDR3: CASTITGGMNTEAFF. The CDR3 nucleotides read TGTGCCAGCACCATCACAGGGGGCATGAACACTGAAGCTTTCTTT. The gene calls are TRBV6-1 and TRBJ1-1; TRBD1 matches at 9 bases. The V gene end was trimmed by 7 bases and the J gene end by 0 bases; junction bases not matched to a gene: 6. CDR1 is MNHNS, CDR2 SASEGT, per germline. This CDR3 has 15 amino acids.

The chain couples TRBV6-1 to TRBJ1-6, with D possibly being TRBD1 (5 bases). The CDR3 runs to 15 residues. The V gene's germline CDR1 is MNHNS and CDR2 SASEGT. The germline V and J ends were trimmed by 6 bases and 7 bases, with 16 bases remaining between them. CDR3 sequence (DNA): TGTGCCAGCAGCCAAGTCAGGGAGGGGAATTCACCCCTCCACTTT. Protein sequence: CASSQVREGNSPLHF.

The V call is TRBV6-5, the J call TRBJ1-2, with 11 bases lining up with TRBD1. Germline lookup yields CDR1 MNHEY and CDR2 SVGAGI. J gave up 5 bases and V 10 bases, and 12 bases lay outside the gene matches. There are 15 residues in the CDR3. CDR3 residues: CATWVIGTGGYGYTF. DNA for the CDR3: TGTGCCACCTGGGTGATCGGGACAGGGGGGTATGGCTACACCTTC.

About this clone itself: Other DNA sequences from this sample encode an identical CDR3 as well. The chain combines TRBV27 with TRBJ1-2; 9 bases agree with TRBD1. V lost 6 bases, J lost 7 bases, and 6 bases stayed unmatched. The CDR3 consists of 13 residues. The germline V gene has CDR1 MNHEY and CDR2 SMNVEV (reference sequence). The CDR3: CASSYGQGSGYTF. In DNA form, the CDR3 reads TGTGCCAGCAGCTACGGACAGGGGTCTGGCTACACCTTC.

The chain is built from TRBV9 and TRBJ2-2, with 7 bases identical to TRBD1. V dropped 1 base and J dropped 0; count of bases not matched to a gene: 6. CDR3 length: 17 residues. CDR1 SGDLS and CDR2 YYNGEE come from the germline V gene. CDR3: CASSVQGERANTGELFF. Here the CDR3 DNA reads TGTGCCAGCAGCGTACAGGGGGAGAGGGCGAACACCGGGGAGCTGTTTTTT.

Only a few counts were recorded for this clone. The chain has TRBV2 and TRBJ1-1, with TRBD1 identical over 7 bases. CDR1 and CDR2 from the germline V gene are SNHLY and FYNNEI. V lost 3 bases to trimming and J lost 12 bases; unmatched junction nucleotides: 7. The CDR3 length is 12 residues. CDR3 residues: CASSELQGKTFF. The CDR3 DNA sequence: TGTGCCAGCAGTGAGCTACAGGGGAAGACTTTCTTT.

The chain links TRBV7-2 to TRBJ2-5; D remains unclear. V was clipped by 5 bases and J by 4 bases, with 14 bases between them. This CDR3 has 14 residues. CDR1 SGHTA and CDR2 FQGNSA come from the germline V gene. The DNA of the CDR3 is TGTGCCAGCAGCGTAGGACCCAGAGGAGAGACCCAGTACTTC. Protein: CASSVGPRGETQYF. The entire variable domain, with the rest obtained from reference TRBV7-2 and TRBJ2-5, is as follows: GAGVSQSPSNKVTEKGKDVELRCDPISGHTALYWYRQSLGQGLEFLIYFQGNSAPDKSGLPSDRFSAERTGGSVSTLTIQRTQQEDSAVYLCASSVGPRGETQYFGPGTRLLVL.

J is TRBJ2-7 and V is TRBV29-1; TRBD1 aligns across 8 bases. Germline V gene lookup returns CDR1 SQVTM and CDR2 ANQGSEA. V dropped 8 bases and J dropped 6; count of bases not matched to a gene: 18. The CDR3 is 15 amino acids. Here the CDR3 DNA reads TGCAGCACCTTGCCTTTGGGGACAGGTTCGTCCGAGCAGTACTTC. This codes for CSTLPLGTGSSEQYF.

The genes are TRBV20-1 and TRBJ2-7; D unresolved. CDR1 and CDR2 from the germline V gene are DFQATT and SNEGSKA (reference sequence). The CDR3 extends over 11 amino acids. V was trimmed by 6 bases and J by 6 bases, leaving 12 bases between them. The chain's CDR3 is CSAGYPPEQYF. The CDR3 nucleotides read TGCAGTGCCGGGTATCCGCCCGAGCAGTACTTC.

The rearrangement joins TRBV6-5 to TRBJ2-3; 8 bases are a match to TRBD2. The ends lost 4 bases at V and 5 bases at J; junction bases unmatched: 11. The germline CDR1 and CDR2 sequences are MNHEY and SVGAGI. The CDR3 runs 16 residues. CDR3 DNA sequence: TGTGCCAGCAGTTCACGGGCTCGGGGGGGCAGAGATACGCAGTATTTT. Translation: CASSSRARGGRDTQYF.

The chain is built from TRBV2 and TRBJ2-7; D perhaps matches TRBD2 (5 bases). The V gene lost 2 bases and the J gene lost 5 bases, with 16 bases spanning the gap. CDR3 length: 15 amino acids. The germline CDR1 and CDR2 sequences are SNHLY and FYNNEI. CDR3 region: CASSERERPRDEQYF. CDR3 sequence (DNA): TGTGCCAGCAGTGAAAGAGAAAGACCGAGGGACGAGCAGTACTTC. Together with reference TRBV2 and TRBJ2-7, the CDR3 gives the full variable domain: EPEVTQTPSHQVTQMGQEVILRCVPISNHLYFYWYRQILGQKVEFLVSFYNNEISEKSEIFDDQFSVERPDGSNFTLKIRSTKLEDSAMYFCASSERERPRDEQYFGPGTRLTVT.

V and J are TRBV29-1 and TRBJ2-7; D is perhaps TRBD1 (6 bases). The CDR3 covers 14 residues. The V end was cut by 2 bases, the J end by 4 bases, with 15 bases between. Germline V gives CDR1 SQVTM, CDR2 ANQGSEA. The CDR3, as DNA: TGCAGCGTTGAATCGTCAGGGGAAGGGTACGAGCAGTACTTC. It encodes CSVESSGEGYEQYF.

The rearrangement joins TRBV7-2 to TRBJ1-1; D is unresolved. This CDR3 is built from 15 residues. From germline, CDR1 is SGHTA and CDR2 FQGNSA. V lost 2 bases to trimming and J lost 7 bases, with 17 bases between them. CDR3 nucleotide sequence: TGTGCCAGCAGCTTATTGGGGAGAGGGTCGGGTGAAGCTTTCTTT. As protein: CASSLLGRGSGEAFF.

Only one count was recorded for this clone. The DNA of the CDR3 is TGCGCCAGCAGCTTGGAGGACAGGGTCAATGAGCAGTTCTTC. Translation gives CASSLEDRVNEQFF. This chain joins TRBV5-1 and TRBJ2-1; 8 bases map to TRBD1. CDR1 and CDR2 from the germline V gene are SGHRS and YFSETQ. CDR3 length: 14 residues. Trimming took 0 bases from V and 6 from J; bases not matched to a gene: 2.

The rearrangement uses TRBV28 and TRBJ1-1, with D maybe TRBD1 (5 bases). Germline loops: CDR1 MDHEN, CDR2 SYDVKM. This CDR3 comprises 14 residues. Trimming shortened V by 6 bases and J by 5 bases, and 16 bases separated the two germline ends. DNA for the CDR3: TGTGCCAGCAGGGCAGGGCGCCGGCTTACTGAAGCTTTCTTT. Its protein is CASRAGRRLTEAFF. Looking up the rest from reference TRBV28 and TRBJ1-1 gives the full variable domain: DVKVTQSSRYLVKRTGEKVFLECVQDMDHENMFWYRQDPGLGLRLIYFSYDVKMKEKGDIPEGYSVSREKKERFSLILESASTNQTSMYLCASRAGRRLTEAFFGQGTRLTVV.

This sequence joins TRBV2 and TRBJ2-5; D not certain. Gene TRBJ2-7 matches the end of the DNA better, so the J call may be wrong. Germline V gene sequence: CDR1 SNHLY, CDR2 FYNNEI. The CDR3 spans 13 residues. The CDR3 DNA reads as TGTGCCAGCAGTGACAGGTCAACCTACGAGCAGTACTTC. Translated, it gives CASSDRSTYEQYF.

The chain carries TRBV6-5 and TRBJ1-5; possible D gene TRBD1, 6 bases. The germline V gene has CDR1 MNHEY and CDR2 SVGAGI. The CDR3 totals 13 residues. The V gene lost 6 bases and the J gene lost 4 bases, with 10 bases spanning the gap. The CDR3 loop reads CASRWGPNQPQHF. CDR3 nucleotide sequence: TGTGCCAGCAGGTGGGGGCCGAATCAGCCCCAGCATTTT.

The V gene is TRBV19, the J gene TRBJ2-7; 10 bases line up with TRBD2. The CDR3 runs to 14 residues. Germline V gene data show CDR1 as LNHDA and CDR2 as SQIVND (reference sequence). V gave up 8 bases and J gave up 5 bases; unmatched junction bases: 9. CDR3 in DNA: TGTGCCAGTTCGAATCCTAGCGGGAGTAACGAGCAGTACTTC. As protein: CASSNPSGSNEQYF.

The gene calls are TRBV30 and TRBJ1-2; a possible D gene is TRBD1 (5 bases). Germline V gene lookup returns CDR1 GTSNPN and CDR2 SVGIG (reference sequence). The CDR3 has 12 amino acids. V lost 5 bases and J 4 bases, leaving 11 bases between the germline ends. CDR3 amino acids: CAWGQTAYGYTF. In DNA form, the CDR3 reads TGTGCCTGGGGGCAGACAGCCTATGGCTACACCTTC.

The chain recombines TRBV7-8 with TRBJ2-7; a weak D match, TRBD2 (6 bases). CDR1 SGHVS and CDR2 FQNEAQ come from the germline V gene. V was pared by 5 bases and J by 3 bases, with 17 bases between. The CDR3 has 15 amino acids. The CDR3 sequence: CASSPTNLANYEQYF. The CDR3 nucleotides are TGTGCCAGCAGCCCAACCAATCTAGCGAACTACGAGCAGTACTTC.